Shown below are 13 T cell receptor beta chains from a single sample sequenced in a study of early T cells in non-severe SARS-CoV-2 infection. TCRdb itself ran the 5' RACE reads through MiXCR, one entry per CDR3 protein. The repertoire consists of 25,000 to 35,000 distinct CDR3 sequences, with approximately 4.7% occurring once and the leading ten covering 10% to 12%. Sequenced material: whole blood. The receptor set was obtained from an adult who was a healthcare worker with PCR-confirmed SARS-CoV-2 infection or an uninfected control (not recorded which).

This clonotype has at least ten counts. V is TRBV29-1 and J is TRBJ2-6; D is unclear. Trimming removed 4 bases from V and 1 base from J, with 14 bases in between. CDR3 length: 16 residues. Germline V lookup: CDR1 SQVTM, CDR2 ANQGSEA. The CDR3 DNA sequence: TGCAGCGTTGCACTGTCCCCCCGTTCTGGGGCCAACGTCCTGACTTTC. This encodes CSVALSPRSGANVLTF.

The V and J genes are TRBV7-2 and TRBJ2-3; TRBD2 matches at 9 bases. Germline CDR1 and CDR2: SGHTA and FQGNSA. The junction had 4 bases not matched to a gene; V was cut back by 1 base and J by 2 bases. The CDR3 is 16 amino acids. This CDR3 reads CASSLDASGVTDTQYF. The DNA of the CDR3 is TGTGCCAGCAGCTTAGATGCTAGCGGGGTCACAGATACGCAGTATTTT.

This clonotype has more than one count but fewer than ten. The rearrangement joins TRBV12-3 or TRBV12-4 to TRBJ2-7, with a possible D match to TRBD1 (5 bases). The CDR3 runs to 15 residues. Trimming removed 6 bases at V and 6 bases at J, with 21 bases between. The CDR3 region is CASSQEGDHFGEQYF. CDR3 DNA sequence: TGTGCCAGCAGCCAGGAAGGGGATCATTTCGGCGAGCAGTACTTC.

V usage is TRBV29-1 and J usage is TRBJ1-1; D perhaps matches TRBD1 (5 bases). This CDR3 spans 11 amino acids. V lost 6 bases, J lost 6 bases, and 11 bases lay in between. CDR1 and CDR2 from the germline V gene are SQVTM and ANQGSEA. The CDR3 here is CSVADSPEAFF. Here the CDR3 DNA reads TGCAGCGTGGCTGACAGTCCTGAAGCTTTCTTT.

The sample holds a few counts of this clonotype. The J gene is TRBJ1-1, the V gene TRBV18; perhaps TRBD1 as D (6 bases). The germline V and J ends were trimmed by 5 bases and 4 bases, with 11 bases remaining between them. This CDR3 is 13 amino acids long. Looked up from germline, CDR1 is KGHSH and CDR2 is LQKENI. CDR3 DNA sequence: TGTGCCAGCTCAATTACAGGGACCACTGAAGCTTTCTTT. Residues: CASSITGTTEAFF.

The V call is TRBV20-1, the J call TRBJ2-5; 9 nucleotides agree with TRBD1. This CDR3 is 13 amino acids long. Germline V gene lookup returns CDR1 DFQATT and CDR2 SNEGSKA (reference sequence). The CDR3 sequence: CRPDRGSQETQYF. Written as DNA, the CDR3 is TGCAGGCCCGACAGGGGGAGTCAAGAGACCCAGTACTTC.

This clonotype showed up many times. J is TRBJ2-5 and V is TRBV15; TRBD1 might be the D (7 bases). V was pared by 5 bases and J by 4 bases, with 20 bases between. From germline, CDR1 is LNHNV and CDR2 YYDKDF (reference sequence). The CDR3 length is 16 residues. The chain's CDR3 is CATSPGETGRPETQYF. Here the CDR3 DNA reads TGTGCCACCAGCCCGGGAGAGACAGGGCGGCCAGAGACCCAGTACTTC. The full variable domain, in which reference TRBV15 and TRBJ2-5 provide the parts outside the CDR3, is DAMVIQNPRYQVTQFGKPVTLSCSQTLNHNVMYWYQQKSSQAPKLLFHYYDKDFNNEADTPDNFQSRRPNTSFCFLDIRSPGLGDTAMYLCATSPGETGRPETQYFGPGTRLLVL.

Ten or more counts support this clonotype. DNA of the CDR3: TGCAGTGCTAGAGACTTGGGGGGGTTAGAGACCCAGTACTTC. It codes for CSARDLGGLETQYF. The V call is TRBV20-1, the J call TRBJ2-5, with 7 bases that match TRBD2. The CDR3 loop spans 14 amino acids. Germline V lookup: CDR1 DFQATT, CDR2 SNEGSKA (reference sequence). The ends lost 0 bases at V and 4 bases at J; junction bases unmatched: 5.

This clonotype has a count of ten or more. The genes are TRBV6-5 and TRBJ1-4; TRBD1 matches 7 bases. V shed 5 bases and J 12 bases; nucleotides not matched to a gene: 15. The CDR3 spans 15 residues. Germline loops: CDR1 MNHEY, CDR2 SVGAGI. The CDR3 spells CASSPLGQGGKELFF. CDR3 nucleotides: TGTGCCAGCAGTCCCCTCGGCCAGGGGGGAAAAGAACTGTTTTTT.

This clonotype came up many times. The genes are TRBV18 and TRBJ1-3; no clear D gene. From germline, CDR1 is KGHSH and CDR2 LQKENI. V dropped 4 bases and J dropped 7 bases, with 14 bases sitting between them. The CDR3 is 14 amino acids. The CDR3 bases are TGTGCCAGCTCACAGGACGGCCTCATGAACACCATATATTTT. Its protein product is CASSQDGLMNTIYF. The full variable domain, rest sourced from reference TRBV18 and TRBJ1-3, is NAGVMQNPRHLVRRRGQEARLRCSPMKGHSHVYWYRQLPEEGLKFMVYLQKENIIDESGMPKERFSAEFPKEGPSILRIQQVVRGDSAAYFCASSQDGLMNTIYFGEGSWLTVV.

This clonotype came up many times. The V and J genes are TRBV20-1 and TRBJ2-4; 9 nucleotides agree with TRBD1. This CDR3 comprises 16 residues. V shed 0 bases, J shed 1 base, and the junction held 4 bases outside the gene matches. Germline V gene sequence: CDR1 DFQATT, CDR2 SNEGSKA (reference sequence). The DNA for the CDR3 is TGCAGTGCTAGAGACACAGGGGGCATCGCCAAAAACATTCAGTACTTC. As protein: CSARDTGGIAKNIQYF.

This clonotype has at least ten counts. The chain's CDR3 is CATSDWAVNYGYTF. In DNA, the CDR3 is TGTGCCACCAGTGATTGGGCGGTTAACTATGGCTACACCTTC. The chain has TRBV24-1 and TRBJ1-2; D unclear. Trimming removed 2 bases from V and 1 base from J, with 7 bases in between. This CDR3 comprises 14 residues. The germline V gene encodes CDR1 KGHDR and CDR2 SFDVKD.

The rearrangement links TRBV5-4 to TRBJ2-3; a weak D match, TRBD2 (6 bases). This CDR3 is 13 amino acids long. Trimming removed 6 bases at V and 4 bases at J, with 12 bases between. The germline V gene encodes CDR1 SGHNT and CDR2 YYREEE (reference sequence). Written as DNA, the CDR3 is TGTGCCAGCAACCGCGCGGGGTCAGATACGCAGTATTTT. Its protein product is CASNRAGSDTQYF.